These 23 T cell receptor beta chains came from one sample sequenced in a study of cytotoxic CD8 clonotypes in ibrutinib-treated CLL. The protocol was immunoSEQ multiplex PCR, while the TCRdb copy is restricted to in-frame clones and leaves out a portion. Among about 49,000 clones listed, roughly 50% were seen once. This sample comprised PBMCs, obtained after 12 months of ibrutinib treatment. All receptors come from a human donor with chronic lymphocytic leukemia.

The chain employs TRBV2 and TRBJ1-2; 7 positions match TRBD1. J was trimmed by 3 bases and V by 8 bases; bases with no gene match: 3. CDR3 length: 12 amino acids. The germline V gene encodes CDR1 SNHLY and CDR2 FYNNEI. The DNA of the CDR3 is TGTGCCAGCGGGACAGATTACTATGGCTACACCTTC. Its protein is CASGTDYYGYTF.

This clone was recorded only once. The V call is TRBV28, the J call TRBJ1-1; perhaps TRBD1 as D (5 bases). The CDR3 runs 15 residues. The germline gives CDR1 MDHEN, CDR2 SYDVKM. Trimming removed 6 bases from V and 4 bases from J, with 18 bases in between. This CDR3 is CASRTDKGTLTEAFF. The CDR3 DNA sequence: TGTGCCAGCAGGACCGACAAAGGGACCCTCACTGAAGCTTTCTTT.

CDR3 coding DNA: TGCAGCGTTGCAAGGGGCAGCTCCTACGAGCAGTACTTC. This codes for CSVARGSSYEQYF. The rearrangement uses TRBV29-1 and TRBJ2-7; maybe TRBD1 (5 bases). This CDR3 region has 13 residues. Trimming pared 4 bases from V and 0 bases from J, leaving 10 bases between. Looked up from germline, CDR1 is SQVTM and CDR2 is ANQGSEA.

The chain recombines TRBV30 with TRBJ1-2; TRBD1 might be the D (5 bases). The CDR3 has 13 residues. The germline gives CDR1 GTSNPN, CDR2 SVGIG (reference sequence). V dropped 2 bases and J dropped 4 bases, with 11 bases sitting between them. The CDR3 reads CAWSSQGSYGYTF. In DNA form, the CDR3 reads TGTGCCTGGAGTAGTCAGGGTTCCTATGGCTACACCTTC.

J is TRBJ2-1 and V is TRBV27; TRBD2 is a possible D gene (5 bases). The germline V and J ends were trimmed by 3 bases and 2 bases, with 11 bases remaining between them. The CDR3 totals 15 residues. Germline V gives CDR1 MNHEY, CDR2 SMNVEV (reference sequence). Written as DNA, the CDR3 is TGTGCCAGCAGTTTCCGCGGGCCGACCTACAATGAGCAGTTCTTC. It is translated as CASSFRGPTYNEQFF.

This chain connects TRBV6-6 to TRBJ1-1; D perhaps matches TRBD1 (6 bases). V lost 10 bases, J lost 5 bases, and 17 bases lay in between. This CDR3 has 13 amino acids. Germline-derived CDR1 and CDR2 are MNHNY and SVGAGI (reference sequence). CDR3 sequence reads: CAKGGRRDTEAFF. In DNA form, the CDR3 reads TGTGCCAAAGGGGGGCGCCGAGATACTGAAGCTTTCTTT.

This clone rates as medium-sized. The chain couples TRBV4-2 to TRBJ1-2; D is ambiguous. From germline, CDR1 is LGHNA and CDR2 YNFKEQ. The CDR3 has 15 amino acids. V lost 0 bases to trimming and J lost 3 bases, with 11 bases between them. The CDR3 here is CASSQDTGRDYGYTF. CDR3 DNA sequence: TGTGCCAGCAGCCAAGATACGGGAAGGGACTATGGCTACACCTTC.

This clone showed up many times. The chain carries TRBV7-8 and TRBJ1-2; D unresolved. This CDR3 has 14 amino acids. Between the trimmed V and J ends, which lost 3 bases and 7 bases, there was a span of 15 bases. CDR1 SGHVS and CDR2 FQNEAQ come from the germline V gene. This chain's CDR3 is CASSLVEFSGGYTF. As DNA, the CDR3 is TGTGCCAGCAGCTTGGTGGAGTTTTCCGGTGGCTACACCTTC.

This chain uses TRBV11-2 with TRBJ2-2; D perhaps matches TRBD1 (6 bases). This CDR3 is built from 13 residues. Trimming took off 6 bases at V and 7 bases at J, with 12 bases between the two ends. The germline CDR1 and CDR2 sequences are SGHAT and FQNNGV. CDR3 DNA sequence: TGTGCCAGCAGTTACAGGGAGTTCGGGGAGCTGTTTTTT. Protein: CASSYREFGELFF.

The CDR3 loop reads CASRVGPEQYF. The CDR3 nucleotides are TGTGCCAGCAGAGTCGGGCCCGAGCAGTACTTC. V and J are TRBV2 and TRBJ2-7; D remains unclear. Trimming removed 6 bases at V and 6 bases at J, with 9 bases between. The CDR3 covers 11 residues. Germline loops: CDR1 SNHLY, CDR2 FYNNEI.

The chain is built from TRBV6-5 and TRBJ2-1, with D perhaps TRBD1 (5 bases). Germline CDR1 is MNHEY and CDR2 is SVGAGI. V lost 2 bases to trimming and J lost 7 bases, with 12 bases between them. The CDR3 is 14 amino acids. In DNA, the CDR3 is TGTGCCAGCAGTTACAGACCAGGGTTTAATGAGCAGTTCTTC. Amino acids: CASSYRPGFNEQFF.

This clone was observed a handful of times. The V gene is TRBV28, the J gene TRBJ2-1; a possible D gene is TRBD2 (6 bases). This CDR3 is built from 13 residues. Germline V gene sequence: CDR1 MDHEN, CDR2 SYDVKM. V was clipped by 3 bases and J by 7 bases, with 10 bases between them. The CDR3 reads CASSLSGHNEQFF. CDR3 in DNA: TGTGCCAGCAGTTTGAGCGGGCATAATGAGCAGTTCTTC. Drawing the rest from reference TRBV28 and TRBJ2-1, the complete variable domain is DVKVTQSSRYLVKRTGEKVFLECVQDMDHENMFWYRQDPGLGLRLIYFSYDVKMKEKGDIPEGYSVSREKKERFSLILESASTNQTSMYLCASSLSGHNEQFFGPGTRLTVL.

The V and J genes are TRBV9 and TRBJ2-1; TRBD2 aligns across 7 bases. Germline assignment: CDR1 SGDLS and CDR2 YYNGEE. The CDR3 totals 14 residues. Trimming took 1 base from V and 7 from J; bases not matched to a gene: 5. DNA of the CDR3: TGTGCCAGCAGCGTATCGGGGACTATGAATGAGCAGTTCTTC. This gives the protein CASSVSGTMNEQFF.

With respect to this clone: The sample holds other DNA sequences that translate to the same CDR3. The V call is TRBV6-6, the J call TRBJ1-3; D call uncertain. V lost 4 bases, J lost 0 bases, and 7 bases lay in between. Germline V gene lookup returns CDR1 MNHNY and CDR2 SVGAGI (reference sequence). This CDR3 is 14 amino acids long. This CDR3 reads CASSSQDSGNTIYF. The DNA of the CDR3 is TGTGCCAGCAGTTCCCAGGACTCTGGAAACACCATATATTTT.

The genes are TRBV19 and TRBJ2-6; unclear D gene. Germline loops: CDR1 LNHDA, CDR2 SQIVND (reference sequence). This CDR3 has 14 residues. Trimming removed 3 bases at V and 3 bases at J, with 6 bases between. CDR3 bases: TGTGCCAGTAGTATCAGAGATGGGGCCAACGTCCTGACTTTC. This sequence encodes CASSIRDGANVLTF.

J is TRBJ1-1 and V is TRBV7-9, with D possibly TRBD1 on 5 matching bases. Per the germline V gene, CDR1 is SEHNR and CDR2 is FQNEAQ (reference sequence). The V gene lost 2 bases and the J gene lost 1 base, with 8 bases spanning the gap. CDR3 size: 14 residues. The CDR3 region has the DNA TGTGCCAGCAGCTTACAGGGAAGGAACACTGAAGCTTTCTTT. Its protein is CASSLQGRNTEAFF. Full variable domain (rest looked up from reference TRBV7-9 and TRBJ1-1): DTGVSQNPRHKITKRGQNVTFRCDPISEHNRLYWYRQTLGQGPEFLTYFQNEAQLEKSRLLSDRFSAERPKGSFSTLEIQRTEQGDSAMYLCASSLQGRNTEAFFGQGTRLTVV.

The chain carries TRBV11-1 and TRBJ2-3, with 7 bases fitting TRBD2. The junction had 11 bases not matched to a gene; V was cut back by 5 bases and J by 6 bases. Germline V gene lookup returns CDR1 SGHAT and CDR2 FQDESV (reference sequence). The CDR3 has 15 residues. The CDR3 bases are TGTGCCAGCAGCCCCGGGCCCGGGAGGCTGGATACGCAGTATTTT. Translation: CASSPGPGRLDTQYF.

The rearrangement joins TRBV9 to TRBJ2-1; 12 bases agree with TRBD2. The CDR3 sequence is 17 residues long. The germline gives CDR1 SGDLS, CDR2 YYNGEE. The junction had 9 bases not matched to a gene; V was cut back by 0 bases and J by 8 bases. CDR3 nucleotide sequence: TGTGCCAGCAGCGTAGCTCTAGCGGGAGGGCAGGACCATGAGCAGTTCTTC. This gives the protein CASSVALAGGQDHEQFF.

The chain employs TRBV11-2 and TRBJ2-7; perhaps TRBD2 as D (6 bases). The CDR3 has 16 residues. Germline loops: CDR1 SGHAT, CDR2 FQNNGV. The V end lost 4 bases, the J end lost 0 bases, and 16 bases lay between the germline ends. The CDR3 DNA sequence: TGTGCCAGCAGCTCCCGCGGAGGGAAGAGCTCCTACGAGCAGTACTTC. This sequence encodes CASSSRGGKSSYEQYF.

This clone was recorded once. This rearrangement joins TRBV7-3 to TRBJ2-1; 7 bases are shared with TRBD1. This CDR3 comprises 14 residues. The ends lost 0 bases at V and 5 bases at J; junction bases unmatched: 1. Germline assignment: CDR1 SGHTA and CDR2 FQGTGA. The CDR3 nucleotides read TGTGCCAGCAGCTTAACCGACAGGGACAATGAGCAGTTCTTC. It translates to CASSLTDRDNEQFF.

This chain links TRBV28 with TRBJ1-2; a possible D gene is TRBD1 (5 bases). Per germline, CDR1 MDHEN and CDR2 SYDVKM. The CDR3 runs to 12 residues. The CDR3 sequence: CATSDRIYGYTF. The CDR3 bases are TGTGCAACCTCTGACAGAATCTATGGCTACACCTTC.

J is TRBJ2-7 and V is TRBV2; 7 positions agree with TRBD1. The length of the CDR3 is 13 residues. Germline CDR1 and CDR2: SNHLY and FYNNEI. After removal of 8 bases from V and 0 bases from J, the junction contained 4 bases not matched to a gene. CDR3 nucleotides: TGTGCCAGCTGGGACAGTCGCTCCTACGAGCAGTACTTC. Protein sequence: CASWDSRSYEQYF.

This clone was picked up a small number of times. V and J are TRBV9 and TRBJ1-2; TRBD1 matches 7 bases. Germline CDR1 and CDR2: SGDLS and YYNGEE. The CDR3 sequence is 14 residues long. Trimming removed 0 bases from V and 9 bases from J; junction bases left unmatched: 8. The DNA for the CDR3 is TGTGCCAGCAGCGTAGATGACAGGGTGAGAAGCTACACCTTC. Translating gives CASSVDDRVRSYTF.